The sequence of this TCR beta chain was determined in a study of T cell responses to AZD1222 COVID-19 vaccine. Whole-study results and caveats: Vaccine-related CD4 TCRs covered spike, predominating at 160-218 and 743-854.

The CDR3 loop spans 15 amino acids. V was pared by 5 bases and J by 5 bases, with 11 bases of the junction left unmatched. From germline, CDR1 is SGHVS and CDR2 FNYEAQ. This clone has only a few counts. Its cognate antigen is unknown. Repertoires were generated with immunoSEQ multiplex PCR, while TCRdb's copy carries only in-frame clones and drops some. The data contain under 150,000 clones, almost 90% of them singletons. The origin of this receptor is an adult in good health. This specimen was peripheral blood, taken on day 0 of AZD1222 vaccination. The V and J genes are TRBV7-6 and TRBJ2-7; 8 bases match TRBD2. The CDR3: CASSISSNSGNEQYF. The CDR3 nucleotides are TGTGCCAGCAGCATCTCAAGTAATAGCGGGAACGAGCAGTACTTC.